Following are 13 T cell receptor beta chains from one sample sequenced in a study of blood T cell repertoires in COVID-19. Only in-frame clones appear in the TCRdb table, and some are missing; sequencing was by immunoSEQ multiplex PCR. Of over 200,000 clones detected, 86% appear once; the ten largest clones hold 3.1%. The specimen sequenced was PBMCs or T cells enriched from blood (not recorded which). Receptors originate from a woman in her fifties or sixties in a cohort exposed to, infected with or recovered from COVID-19 (not recorded which).

CDR3 sequence: CATSRSGQVEKLFF. Here the CDR3 DNA reads TGTGCCACCAGCAGATCAGGACAGGTTGAAAAACTGTTTTTT. This chain connects TRBV15 to TRBJ1-4; TRBD1 matches 7 bases. There are 14 residues in the CDR3. The germline V gene encodes CDR1 LNHNV and CDR2 YYDKDF (reference sequence). Trimming took 2 bases from V and 7 from J; bases not matched to a gene: 4.

J is TRBJ2-2 and V is TRBV27; the D gene is possibly TRBD2 (5 bases). Per the germline V gene, CDR1 is MNHEY and CDR2 is SMNVEV (reference sequence). The CDR3 spans 16 residues. Trimming pared 4 bases from V and 3 bases from J, leaving 15 bases between. CDR3: CASSYQVPRDTGELFF. CDR3 in DNA: TGTGCCAGCAGTTATCAGGTCCCGCGGGACACCGGGGAGCTGTTTTTT.

The rearrangement uses TRBV29-1 and TRBJ1-1, with 7 bases fitting TRBD1. J was trimmed by 8 bases and V by 4 bases; bases with no gene match: 16. CDR1 is SQVTM, CDR2 ANQGSEA, per germline. The CDR3 totals 15 residues. CDR3 loop: CSVGPGTAPSSEAFF. CDR3 bases: TGCAGCGTTGGGCCCGGGACAGCCCCGTCCTCCGAAGCTTTCTTT.

This clone was observed a handful of times. This rearrangement joins TRBV4-3 to TRBJ1-2; the D gene is possibly TRBD1 (5 bases). Germline CDR1 is LGHNA and CDR2 is YSLEER. V dropped 4 bases and J dropped 6 bases, with 18 bases sitting between them. The CDR3 contains 15 residues. The CDR3, as DNA: TGCGCCAGCAGCCCTGGCGGCGGGGGTGTGCATGGCTACACCTTC. Protein sequence: CASSPGGGGVHGYTF.

This rearrangement joins TRBV28 to TRBJ2-5, with D tentatively TRBD2 (7 bases). CDR3 length: 14 amino acids. The germline V and J ends were trimmed by 8 bases and 7 bases, with 20 bases remaining between them. Germline loops: CDR1 MDHEN, CDR2 SYDVKM. The CDR3 loop reads CASQFGGPRSTQYF. The CDR3 region has the DNA TGTGCCAGCCAGTTCGGGGGGCCAAGGTCGACCCAGTACTTC.

The chain links TRBV7-2 to TRBJ2-2, with D maybe TRBD2 (5 bases). Germline values: CDR1 SGHTA, CDR2 FQGNSA. V lost 7 bases to trimming and J lost 6 bases, with 12 bases between them. The CDR3 contains 13 residues. CDR3 in amino acids: CASKGERAGELFF. Written as DNA, the CDR3 is TGTGCCAGCAAGGGAGAGAGGGCCGGGGAGCTGTTTTTT.

V gene TRBV28 combines with J gene TRBJ2-5; 12 nucleotides match TRBD2. With 4 bases clipped from V and 3 bases from J, the junction kept 6 bases outside the gene matches. The CDR3 contains 16 residues. Germline assignment: CDR1 MDHEN and CDR2 SYDVKM. CDR3 residues: CASSSPGLAGKETQYF. In DNA form, the CDR3 reads TGTGCCAGCAGTTCACCGGGACTAGCGGGCAAAGAGACCCAGTACTTC.

The genes are TRBV28 and TRBJ2-1, with 9 bases fitting TRBD1. CDR1 and CDR2 (germline): MDHEN, SYDVKM. This CDR3 has 16 amino acids. J was trimmed by 0 bases and V by 1 base; bases with no gene match: 1. CDR3 DNA sequence: TGTGCCAGCAGTTTATCGGGACAGGGCTCCTACAATGAGCAGTTCTTC. It specifies CASSLSGQGSYNEQFF. The full variable domain, its missing parts supplied by reference TRBV28 and TRBJ2-1, is DVKVTQSSRYLVKRTGEKVFLECVQDMDHENMFWYRQDPGLGLRLIYFSYDVKMKEKGDIPEGYSVSREKKERFSLILESASTNQTSMYLCASSLSGQGSYNEQFFGPGTRLTVL.

The J gene is TRBJ2-7, the V gene TRBV7-9; 7 bases fit TRBD1. CDR1 is SEHNR and CDR2 is FQNEAQ in the germline V gene (reference sequence). The CDR3 is made up of 14 amino acids. Unmatched junction bases numbered 4, after V lost 3 bases and J lost 2 bases. For the CDR3, the DNA is TGTGCCAGCAGCTTCACGACAGGGACCTACGAGCAGTACTTC. It is translated as CASSFTTGTYEQYF.

This chain connects TRBV6-5 to TRBJ2-5, with D unresolved. The germline gives CDR1 MNHEY, CDR2 SVGAGI. V was pared by 2 bases and J by 9 bases, with 7 bases between. The CDR3 length is 11 residues. The CDR3 DNA reads TGTGCCAGCAGTTACGACCGGGCCCAGTACTTC. Protein product: CASSYDRAQYF.

In its sample, this clone was seen a few times. The chain combines TRBV24-1 with TRBJ1-2, with a weak D call TRBD1 (5 bases). The germline V and J ends were trimmed by 2 bases and 1 base, with 16 bases remaining between them. The CDR3 length is 17 residues. The germline V gene has CDR1 KGHDR and CDR2 SFDVKD. Here the CDR3 reads CATSDWPQGVGNYGYTF. CDR3 bases: TGTGCCACCAGTGATTGGCCCCAGGGTGTGGGTAACTATGGCTACACCTTC.

The chain uses TRBV29-1 and TRBJ1-1; 7 bases agree with TRBD1. V lost 6 bases and J lost 0; bases outside the gene matches: 13. The germline V gene encodes CDR1 SQVTM and CDR2 ANQGSEA. CDR3 length: 16 residues. The CDR3 region has the DNA TGCAGCGTGAGGGACATGGGACAGAAAATGAACACTGAAGCTTTCTTT. Its protein product is CSVRDMGQKMNTEAFF. Full variable domain (missing parts from reference TRBV29-1 and TRBJ1-1): SAVISQKPSRDICQRGTSLTIQCQVDSQVTMMFWYRQQPGQSLTLIATANQGSEATYESGFVIDKFPISRPNLTFSTLTVSNMSPEDSSIYLCSVRDMGQKMNTEAFFGQGTRLTVV.

In DNA form, the CDR3 reads TGTGCCAGCAGGCCGACAGGGGGACCGGGGGGCTACACCTTC. Translating gives CASRPTGGPGGYTF. The rearrangement joins TRBV7-2 to TRBJ1-2; TRBD1 agrees at 9 bases. The germline V gene has CDR1 SGHTA and CDR2 FQGNSA. Trimming at V came to 6 bases and at J to 8 bases, leaving 10 bases not matched to a gene. This CDR3 region has 14 residues.